The present T cell receptor beta chain was sequenced within a study of cytomegalovirus exposure and HLA in healthy donors. Looking at the study overall: Genotyping showed around four fifths of 398 donors falling in the Caucasian-associated ancestry cluster.

The PCR had 60 Vbeta and 13 Jbeta primers. Method: immunoSEQ multiplex PCR; TCRdb's copy keeps in-frame clones and lacks some. The sample holds 65,000 to 100,000 clones; over 60% are singletons and the top ten take roughly 3%. The germline V gene has CDR1 MDHEN and CDR2 SYDVKM. This CDR3 region has 15 residues. With 5 bases removed from V and 2 bases from J, the gap between germline ends came to 16 bases. The chain is built from TRBV28 and TRBJ2-7, with unresolved D. The clonotype originates from a man in his forties in good health and CMV-seronegative. Sequencing was carried out using PBMCs. CDR3 DNA: TGTGCCAGCAGTCCTCCGGCGACAAAGGCCTACGAGCAGTACTTC. Protein sequence: CASSPPATKAYEQYF.